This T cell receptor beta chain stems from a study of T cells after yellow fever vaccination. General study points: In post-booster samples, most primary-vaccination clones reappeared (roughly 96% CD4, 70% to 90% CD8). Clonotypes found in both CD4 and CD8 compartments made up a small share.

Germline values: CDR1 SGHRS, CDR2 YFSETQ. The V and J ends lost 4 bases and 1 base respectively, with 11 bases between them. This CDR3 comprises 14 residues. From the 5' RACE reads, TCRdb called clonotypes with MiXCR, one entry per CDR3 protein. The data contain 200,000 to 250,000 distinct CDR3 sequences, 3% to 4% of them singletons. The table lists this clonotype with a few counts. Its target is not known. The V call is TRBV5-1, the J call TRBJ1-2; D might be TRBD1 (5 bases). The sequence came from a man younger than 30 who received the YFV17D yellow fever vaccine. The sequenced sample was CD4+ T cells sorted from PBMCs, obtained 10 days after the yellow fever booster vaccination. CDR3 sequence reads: CASSDSGFNYGYTF. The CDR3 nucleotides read TGCGCCAGCAGCGACAGTGGTTTTAACTATGGCTACACCTTC.